The clone carrying this T cell receptor (beta chain) was detected ten times or more. Trimming cost V 3 bases and J 2 bases, with 8 bases left between them. The length of the CDR3 is 13 residues. Germline V lookup: CDR1 DFQATT, CDR2 SNEGSKA (reference sequence). This record comes from a study of T cells in Graves' hyperthyroidism and ophthalmopathy. It was approximately 9.4 ml of fresh peripheral blood that supplied the PBMCs. Amplified TCR beta CDR3 regions came from RNA transcripts. First-round RT-PCR targeting the TCR CDR3 was performed with the HTBI primer set. Using its own MiXCR run on the multiplex PCR reads, TCRdb lists one record per CDR3 protein. The sample includes some 350,000 distinct CDR3 sequences, about 18% of them seen just once.

The TCR was taken from a young woman with Graves' hyperthyroidism. Source material: blood. The rearrangement uses TRBV20-1 and TRBJ1-5; unclear D gene. The CDR3 here is CSASVRGNQPQHF. The CDR3 nucleotides read TGCAGTGCTAGTGTCCGCGGCAATCAGCCCCAGCATTTT.